These 32 T cell receptor beta chains share one sample of origin, sequenced in a study of blood T cell repertoires in COVID-19. Profiled with immunoSEQ multiplex PCR; TCRdb holds only in-frame clones, not every one. The sample yields around 450,000 clones, about nine tenths seen once. Sequenced input: PBMCs or T cells enriched from blood (not recorded which). The receptor set was obtained from a woman aged 18-30 years who had recovered from COVID-19.

The V and J genes are TRBV11-2 and TRBJ2-1; the match to TRBD1 covers 8 bases. This CDR3 is 16 amino acids long. The V and J ends lost 2 bases and 5 bases, in that order; junction bases with no gene match: 8. Germline loops: CDR1 SGHAT, CDR2 FQNNGV. CDR3 loop: CASSLSPAGGNNEQFF. The CDR3 coding sequence is TGTGCCAGCAGCTTAAGTCCCGCAGGGGGCAACAATGAGCAGTTCTTC.

This clone has just one count. The chain uses TRBV5-6 and TRBJ2-7; 7 bases align to TRBD1. The CDR3 sequence is 14 residues long. Germline lookup yields CDR1 SGHDT and CDR2 YYEEEE. The junction had 11 bases not matched to a gene; V was cut back by 6 bases and J by 5 bases. The CDR3 reads CASTPVQGYHEQYF. Written as DNA, the CDR3 is TGTGCCAGCACCCCGGTACAGGGGTACCACGAGCAGTACTTC.

The chain couples TRBV5-1 to TRBJ1-2, with 10 bases lining up with TRBD1. The junction had 5 bases not matched to a gene; V was cut back by 2 bases and J by 4 bases. Looked up from germline, CDR1 is SGHRS and CDR2 is YFSETQ. The CDR3 sequence is 15 residues long. CDR3 DNA sequence: TGCGCCAGCAGCTTAGGACAGGGGGTGCCCTATGGCTACACCTTC. It codes for CASSLGQGVPYGYTF.

The chain combines TRBV7-2 with TRBJ1-2; possibly TRBD1 for D (6 bases). Germline-derived CDR1 and CDR2 are SGHTA and FQGNSA. V was clipped by 7 bases and J by 2 bases, with 14 bases between them. This CDR3 is built from 14 residues. The CDR3 nucleotides read TGTGCCAGCAACCTTGCAGGGGAAAACTATGGCTACACCTTC. As protein: CASNLAGENYGYTF.

V and J are TRBV7-9 and TRBJ2-2; D is ambiguous. This CDR3 has 14 amino acids. Germline-derived CDR1 and CDR2 are SEHNR and FQNEAQ (reference sequence). V lost 3 bases and J 0 bases, leaving 5 bases between the germline ends. CDR3 DNA sequence: TGTGCCAGCAGCTTCCCTACGAACACCGGGGAGCTGTTTTTT. This gives the protein CASSFPTNTGELFF.

The chain links TRBV28 to TRBJ2-5; D may be TRBD2 (6 bases). This CDR3 is 14 amino acids long. CDR1 is MDHEN, CDR2 SYDVKM, per germline. The V and J ends lost 5 bases and 1 base respectively, with 11 bases between them. The CDR3 region has the DNA TGTGCCAGCAGTGAATTGGGGGGCCAAGAGACCCAGTACTTC. It is translated as CASSELGGQETQYF.

This chain links TRBV13 with TRBJ1-5; 10 bases agree with TRBD1. This CDR3 has 17 residues. CDR1 is PRHDT, CDR2 FYEKMQ, per germline (reference sequence). V was pared by 2 bases and J by 6 bases, with 10 bases of the junction left unmatched. CDR3 region: CASSLRQGAQGSQPQHF. CDR3 sequence (DNA): TGTGCCAGCAGCTTAAGACAGGGGGCGCAAGGATCTCAGCCCCAGCATTTT.

This clone was seen once. This chain links TRBV15 with TRBJ2-7; 7 bases agree with TRBD2. The CDR3 runs 16 residues. V shed 0 bases, J shed 0 bases, and the junction held 5 bases outside the gene matches. Per the germline V gene, CDR1 is LNHNV and CDR2 is YYDKDF (reference sequence). The CDR3 is CATSRDLGGNSYEQYF. In DNA, the CDR3 is TGTGCCACCAGCAGAGATTTGGGGGGGAACTCCTACGAGCAGTACTTC.

V gene TRBV5-1 combines with J gene TRBJ2-3, with TRBD2 identical over 8 bases. There are 15 residues in the CDR3. V gave up 0 bases and J gave up 4 bases; unmatched junction bases: 4. From germline, CDR1 is SGHRS and CDR2 YFSETQ. The CDR3 reads CASSLGSGGSDTQYF. CDR3 coding DNA: TGCGCCAGCAGCTTGGGGAGCGGGGGATCAGATACGCAGTATTTT.

This clone was counted once. The gene calls are TRBV19 and TRBJ1-2, with 10 positions matching TRBD1. CDR1 and CDR2 (germline): LNHDA, SQIVND (reference sequence). The CDR3 totals 14 residues. J was trimmed by 8 bases and V by 9 bases; bases with no gene match: 12. The chain's CDR3 is CASLRGDRGGGYTF. CDR3 bases: TGTGCCAGCCTAAGGGGGGACAGGGGCGGAGGCTACACCTTC.

This clone was observed a single time. The chain carries TRBV19 and TRBJ1-3; 7 nucleotides line up with TRBD1. CDR3 size: 13 residues. Germline V gene lookup returns CDR1 LNHDA and CDR2 SQIVND (reference sequence). J gave up 4 bases and V 4 bases, and 1 base lay outside the gene matches. The CDR3 spells CASSTRGGNTIYF. The CDR3 DNA sequence: TGTGCCAGTAGTACCAGGGGGGGAAACACCATATATTTT.

This chain joins TRBV6-5 and TRBJ1-1; D unresolved. The CDR3 consists of 12 residues. Germline CDR1 and CDR2: MNHEY and SVGAGI. V lost 6 bases and J lost 3, with 8 bases in between. The CDR3 protein is CASRVAHTEAFF. The CDR3 nucleotides are TGTGCCAGCAGGGTAGCGCACACTGAAGCTTTCTTT.

This rearrangement joins TRBV25-1 to TRBJ2-7, with TRBD1 as a possible D gene (6 bases). This CDR3 contains 14 residues. CDR1 MGHDK and CDR2 SYGVNS come from the germline V gene. V dropped 4 bases and J dropped 3 bases, with 13 bases sitting between them. The CDR3 spells CASSATGYGYEQYF. The CDR3 DNA reads TGTGCCAGCAGTGCCACAGGGTATGGCTACGAGCAGTACTTC.

The chain recombines TRBV2 with TRBJ1-1, with D possibly being TRBD1 (6 bases). Germline assignment: CDR1 SNHLY and CDR2 FYNNEI. The CDR3 is 13 amino acids. Trimming removed 5 bases from V and 4 bases from J, with 11 bases in between. In DNA, the CDR3 is TGTGCCAGCAGTTTACAGGGCGGCACTGAAGCTTTCTTT. Its protein is CASSLQGGTEAFF.

The chain recombines TRBV7-2 with TRBJ2-5; tentatively, D is TRBD1 (6 bases). Germline V lookup: CDR1 SGHTA, CDR2 FQGNSA. CDR3 size: 14 residues. The ends were cut back, 3 bases at V and 4 bases at J, with 12 bases in the middle. For the CDR3, the DNA is TGTGCCAGCAGCTTCGGCAGGGGTGTAGAGACCCAGTACTTC. This gives the protein CASSFGRGVETQYF.

As regards this clone: The junction differs from germline at one of its ends, possibly a read error. The gene calls are TRBV7-8 and TRBJ1-6; 11 nucleotides match TRBD1. This CDR3 has 17 residues. The germline V gene has CDR1 SGHVS and CDR2 FQNEAQ. This CDR3 is CASSMGQGELLNTPLHF. The CDR3 nucleotides read TGTGCCAGCAGCATGGGACAGGGGGAGCTCCTTAATACACCCCTCCACTTT.

This chain connects TRBV6-5 to TRBJ1-1, with D tentatively TRBD1 (5 bases). The germline V gene has CDR1 MNHEY and CDR2 SVGAGI. The CDR3 length is 14 residues. Between the trimmed V and J ends, which lost 7 bases and 3 bases, there was a span of 15 bases. For the CDR3, the DNA is TGTGCCAGCAACGCGGCGGGGCGGTACACTGAAGCTTTCTTT. Translation gives CASNAAGRYTEAFF.

The chain employs TRBV7-8 and TRBJ2-3; TRBD2 is a possible D gene (7 bases). The V end lost 1 base, the J end lost 3 bases, and 11 bases lay between the germline ends. Germline CDR1 is SGHVS and CDR2 is FQNEAQ. The length of the CDR3 is 15 residues. As DNA, the CDR3 is TGTGCCAGCAGCTTAGGGGGGGGCATAACAGATACGCAGTATTTT. This sequence encodes CASSLGGGITDTQYF. The variable domain in full, completed from reference TRBV7-8 and TRBJ2-3, reads GAGVSQSPRYKVAKRGQDVALRCDPISGHVSLFWYQQALGQGPEFLTYFQNEAQLDKSGLPSDRFFAERPEGSVSTLKIQRTQQEDSAVYLCASSLGGGITDTQYFGPGTRLTVL.

The V gene is TRBV18, the J gene TRBJ1-5; the match to TRBD1 covers 7 bases. CDR3 length: 15 amino acids. V dropped 3 bases and J dropped 2; count of bases not matched to a gene: 4. From germline, CDR1 is KGHSH and CDR2 LQKENI. DNA of the CDR3: TGTGCCAGCTCACCGGACAGGCTCGGCAATCAGCCCCAGCATTTT. Its protein is CASSPDRLGNQPQHF. The full variable domain, rest sourced from reference TRBV18 and TRBJ1-5, is NAGVMQNPRHLVRRRGQEARLRCSPMKGHSHVYWYRQLPEEGLKFMVYLQKENIIDESGMPKERFSAEFPKEGPSILRIQQVVRGDSAAYFCASSPDRLGNQPQHFGDGTRLSIL.

V is TRBV7-2 and J is TRBJ1-4; no clear D. V lost 0 bases to trimming and J lost 8 bases, with 13 bases between them. The V gene's germline CDR1 is SGHTA and CDR2 FQGNSA. CDR3 length: 15 amino acids. The CDR3 DNA reads as TGTGCCAGCAGCTTAGCCGGAGGATATCGAGAAAAACTGTTTTTT. Protein: CASSLAGGYREKLFF.

The chain uses TRBV11-2 and TRBJ2-7; no clear D. The CDR3 sequence is 13 residues long. The germline V gene encodes CDR1 SGHAT and CDR2 FQNNGV. V lost 5 bases and J 2 bases, leaving 10 bases between the germline ends. The CDR3 DNA sequence: TGTGCCAGCAGCGCGGTAATTACCTACGAGCAGTACTTC. Translated, it gives CASSAVITYEQYF. Using reference TRBV11-2 and TRBJ2-7 for the parts outside the CDR3, the full variable domain is EAGVAQSPRYKIIEKRQSVAFWCNPISGHATLYWYQQILGQGPKLLIQFQNNGVVDDSQLPKDRFSAERLKGVDSTLKIQPAKLEDSAVYLCASSAVITYEQYFGPGTRLTVT.

The V call is TRBV6-5, the J call TRBJ2-3; 9 bases align to TRBD2. The CDR3 consists of 14 residues. Germline lookup yields CDR1 MNHEY and CDR2 SVGAGI. Trimming at V came to 7 bases and at J to 2 bases, leaving 4 bases not matched to a gene. The CDR3 sequence is CASKRGAITDTQYF. CDR3 nucleotides: TGTGCCAGCAAGCGGGGGGCAATCACAGATACGCAGTATTTT.

The CDR3 reads CASSRAGTGISYEQYF. Written as DNA, the CDR3 is TGTGCCAGCAGTCGAGCCGGGACAGGAATTTCCTACGAGCAGTACTTC. V is TRBV3-1 (or the pseudogene TRBV3-2) and J is TRBJ2-7; 8 positions agree with TRBD1. Germline V gene data show CDR1 as LGHDT and CDR2 as YNNKEL (reference sequence). The CDR3 has 16 amino acids. V lost 6 bases to trimming and J lost 1 base; unmatched junction nucleotides: 11.

This chain connects TRBV28 to TRBJ1-1; D is undetermined. The V gene's germline CDR1 is MDHEN and CDR2 SYDVKM. Between the trimmed V and J ends, which lost 6 bases and 6 bases, there was a span of 11 bases. The CDR3 contains 12 residues. The CDR3 loop is CASRDFSSEAFF. Here the CDR3 DNA reads TGTGCCAGCAGGGATTTTAGCTCTGAAGCTTTCTTT.

The V and J genes are TRBV4-2 and TRBJ2-1; 9 bases agree with TRBD1. There are 14 residues in the CDR3. With V trimmed by 1 base and J by 11 bases, 6 bases remained unmatched. The germline CDR1 and CDR2 sequences are LGHNA and YNFKEQ. As DNA, the CDR3 is TGTGCCAGCAGCCAAGGTACAGGGGGCGCGCAGCAGTTCTTC. It is translated as CASSQGTGGAQQFF.

V gene TRBV7-2 combines with J gene TRBJ2-7, with D possibly TRBD1 on 6 matching bases. The V gene lost 4 bases and the J gene lost 9 bases, with 19 bases spanning the gap. Germline CDR1 and CDR2: SGHTA and FQGNSA. The CDR3 runs 14 residues. CDR3 loop: CASSSQGQEKVQYF. Written as DNA, the CDR3 is TGTGCCAGCAGCTCACAGGGTCAGGAGAAAGTGCAGTACTTC.

This clone was seen only once. The chain employs TRBV28 and TRBJ2-7; D may be TRBD1 (5 bases). From germline, CDR1 is MDHEN and CDR2 SYDVKM. V was clipped by 6 bases and J by 6 bases, with 12 bases between them. The CDR3 totals 12 residues. CDR3 bases: TGTGCCAGCAGCCTTCAGGGTAGCGAGCAGTACTTC. Translation: CASSLQGSEQYF.

The rearrangement joins TRBV19 to TRBJ1-1; 8 bases fit TRBD1. This CDR3 is built from 12 residues. The germline V gene has CDR1 LNHDA and CDR2 SQIVND (reference sequence). The J segment lost 5 bases and the V segment lost 10 bases, leaving 6 bases of the junction unmatched. CDR3 coding DNA: TGTGCCACCGGGACAGGTTTTACTGAAGCTTTCTTT. It translates to CATGTGFTEAFF. Full variable domain (remainder filled in from reference TRBV19 and TRBJ1-1): DGGITQSPKYLFRKEGQNVTLSCEQNLNHDAMYWYRQDPGQGLRLIYYSQIVNDFQKGDIAEGYSVSREKKESFPLTVTSAQKNPTAFYLCATGTGFTEAFFGQGTRLTVV.

To note about this clone: Compared with germline, one end of the junction differs, possibly owing to a read error. This chain joins TRBV2 and TRBJ1-2; possibly TRBD1 for D (6 bases). Per germline, CDR1 SNHLY and CDR2 FYNNEI. The CDR3 contains 12 residues. CDR3 residues: CAGRQAAYGYTF. CDR3 sequence (DNA): TGTGCCGGCAGACAGGCCGCCTATGGCTACACCTTC.

The V call is TRBV30, the J call TRBJ2-7; 7 nucleotides align to TRBD1. From germline, CDR1 is GTSNPN and CDR2 SVGIG (reference sequence). The CDR3 runs 14 residues. Trimming removed 3 bases from V and 4 bases from J; junction bases left unmatched: 9. CDR3 nucleotide sequence: TGTGCCTGGAGACCGGGACAGTCCCTATACGAGCAGTACTTC. As protein: CAWRPGQSLYEQYF.

The chain uses TRBV6-5 and TRBJ1-5; no definite D call. This CDR3 is built from 14 residues. The germline V and J ends were trimmed by 6 bases and 5 bases, with 14 bases remaining between them. Germline V gives CDR1 MNHEY, CDR2 SVGAGI. CDR3 residues: CASSPPPEDQPQHF. In DNA form, the CDR3 reads TGTGCCAGCAGCCCCCCTCCAGAAGATCAGCCCCAGCATTTT.

V usage is TRBV7-6 and J usage is TRBJ2-7; 7 bases line up with TRBD1. The V gene's germline CDR1 is SGHVS and CDR2 FNYEAQ. V shed 0 bases, J shed 12 bases, and the junction held 5 bases outside the gene matches. The CDR3 extends over 12 amino acids. Here the CDR3 reads CASSLATGWLYF. CDR3 DNA sequence: TGTGCCAGCAGCTTAGCGACAGGGTGGTTGTACTTC.